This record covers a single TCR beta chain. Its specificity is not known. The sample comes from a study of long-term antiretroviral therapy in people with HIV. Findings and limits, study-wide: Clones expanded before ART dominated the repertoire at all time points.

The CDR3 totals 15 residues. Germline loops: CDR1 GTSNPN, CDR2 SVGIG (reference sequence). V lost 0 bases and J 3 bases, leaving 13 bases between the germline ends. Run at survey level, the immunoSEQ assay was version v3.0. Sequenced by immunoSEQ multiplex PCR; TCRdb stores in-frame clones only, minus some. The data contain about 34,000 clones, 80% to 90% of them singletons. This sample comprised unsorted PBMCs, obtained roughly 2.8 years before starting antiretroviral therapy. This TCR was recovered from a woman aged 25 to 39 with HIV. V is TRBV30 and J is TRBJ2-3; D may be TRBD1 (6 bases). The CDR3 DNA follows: TGTGCCTGGAGTGTAGGAGGCCAGGGGACAGATACGCAGTATTTT. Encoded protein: CAWSVGGQGTDTQYF.